The clone carrying this T cell receptor beta chain was detected a few times. Its antigen remains unidentified. Each CDR3 protein is one row after TCRdb ran MiXCR on the reads. The sample lists 800,000 to 950,000 distinct CDR3 sequences, 30% to 35% occurring once. This CDR3 is 16 amino acids long. V was cut by 8 bases and J by 0 bases, with 17 bases left in between. CDR1 is SNHLY, CDR2 FYNNEI, per germline. This sample is drawn from a study of T cell repertoires in cytomegalovirus infection. Study-wide background: Matching HLA type, along with CMV infection, was indicated by public TCR beta signatures.

The study's findings and limits: HLA-C-restricted CMV-specific TCR beta clonotypes prevailed in the ex vivo response. People with CMV and the relevant HLA were identified by cumulative public TCR beta family frequency.

This clonotype originated in a human donor in good health (CMV status not recorded). Some clones in this sample may be carry-over from other donors' samples. V is TRBV2 and J is TRBJ1-3; D is unresolved. This sample comprised cultured CD8+ T cells from PBMCs, obtained from culture after CMV antigen stimulation. This CDR3 is CASHRLTDFSGNTIYF. The CDR3 coding sequence is TGTGCCAGCCATCGCCTAACGGATTTCTCTGGAAACACCATATATTTT.